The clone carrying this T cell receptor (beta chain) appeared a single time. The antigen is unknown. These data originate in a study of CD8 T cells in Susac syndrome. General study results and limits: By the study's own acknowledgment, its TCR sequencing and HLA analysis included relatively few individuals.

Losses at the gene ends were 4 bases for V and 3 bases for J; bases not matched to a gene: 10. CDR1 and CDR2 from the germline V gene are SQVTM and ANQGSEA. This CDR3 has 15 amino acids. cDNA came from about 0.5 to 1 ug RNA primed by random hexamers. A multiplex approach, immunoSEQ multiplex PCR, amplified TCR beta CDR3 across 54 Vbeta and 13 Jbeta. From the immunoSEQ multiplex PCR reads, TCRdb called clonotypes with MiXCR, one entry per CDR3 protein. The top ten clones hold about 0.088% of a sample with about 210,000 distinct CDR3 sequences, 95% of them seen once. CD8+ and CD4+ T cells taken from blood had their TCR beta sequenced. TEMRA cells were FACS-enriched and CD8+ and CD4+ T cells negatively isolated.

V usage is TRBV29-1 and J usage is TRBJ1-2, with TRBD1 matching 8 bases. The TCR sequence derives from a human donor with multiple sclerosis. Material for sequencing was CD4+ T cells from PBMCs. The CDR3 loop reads CSVGGSGGRDYGYTF. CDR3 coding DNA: TGCAGCGTTGGGGGTTCAGGGGGCCGGGACTATGGCTACACCTTC. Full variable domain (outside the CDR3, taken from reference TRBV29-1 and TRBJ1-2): SAVISQKPSRDICQRGTSLTIQCQVDSQVTMMFWYRQQPGQSLTLIATANQGSEATYESGFVIDKFPISRPNLTFSTLTVSNMSPEDSSIYLCSVGGSGGRDYGYTFGSGTRLTVV.